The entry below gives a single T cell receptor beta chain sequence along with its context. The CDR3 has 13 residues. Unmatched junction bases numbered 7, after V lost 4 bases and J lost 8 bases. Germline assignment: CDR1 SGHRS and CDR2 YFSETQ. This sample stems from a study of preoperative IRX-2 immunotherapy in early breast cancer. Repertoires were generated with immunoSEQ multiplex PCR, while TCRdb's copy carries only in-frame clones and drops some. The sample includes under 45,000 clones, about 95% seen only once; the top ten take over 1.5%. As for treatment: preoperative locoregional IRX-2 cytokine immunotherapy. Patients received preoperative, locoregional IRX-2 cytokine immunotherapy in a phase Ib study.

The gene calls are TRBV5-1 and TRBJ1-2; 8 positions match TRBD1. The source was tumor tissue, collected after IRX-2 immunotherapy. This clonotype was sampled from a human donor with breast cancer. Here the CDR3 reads CASSTDRAAGYTF. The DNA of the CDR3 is TGCGCCAGCAGCACGGACAGGGCGGCGGGCTACACCTTC.